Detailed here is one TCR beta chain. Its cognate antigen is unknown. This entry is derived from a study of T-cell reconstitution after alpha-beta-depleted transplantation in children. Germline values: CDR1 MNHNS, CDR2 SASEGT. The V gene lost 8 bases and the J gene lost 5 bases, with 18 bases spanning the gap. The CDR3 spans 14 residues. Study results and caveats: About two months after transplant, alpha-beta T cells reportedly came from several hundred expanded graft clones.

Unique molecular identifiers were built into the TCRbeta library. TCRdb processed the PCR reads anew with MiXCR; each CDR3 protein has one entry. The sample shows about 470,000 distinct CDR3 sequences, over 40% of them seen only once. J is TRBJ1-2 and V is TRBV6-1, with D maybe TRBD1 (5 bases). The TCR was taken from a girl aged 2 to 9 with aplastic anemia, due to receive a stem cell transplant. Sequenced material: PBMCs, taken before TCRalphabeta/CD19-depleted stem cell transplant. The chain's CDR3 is CASGMGPSSYGYTF. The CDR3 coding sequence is TGTGCCAGCGGGATGGGACCATCCTCTTATGGCTACACCTTC.